These T cell receptor beta chains were read from a single sample in a study of T cells in Graves' hyperthyroidism and ophthalmopathy. TCRdb re-analysed the multiplex PCR reads in MiXCR, keeping a single row per CDR3 protein. The sample has around 360,000 distinct CDR3 sequences; roughly 15% are singletons. Input material: blood. Receptors were obtained from a woman aged 55-69 years with Graves' ophthalmopathy. CDR3s include the opening cysteine and the closing phenylalanine or tryptophan. Fields, in order: D gene, clone size, V gene, J gene, CDR3 DNA, CDR3 protein. A D gene is named only where the DNA matches it firmly. Clone sizes are given selectively: once, few, many, or a class where the clone is expanded.

d_call: NA; clone_size: few; v_call: TRBV10-1; j_call: TRBJ1-1; cdr3_nt: TGCGCCAGCAGTGTCAAGCAGAACACTGAAGCTTTCTTT; cdr3_aa: CASSVKQNTEAFF
d_call: TRBD1; clone_size: many; v_call: TRBV11-1; j_call: TRBJ2-1; cdr3_nt: TGTGCCAGCAGCCTGACAGGGGGCCCCTTCTTGGCCTACAATGAGCAGTTCTTC; cdr3_aa: CASSLTGGPFLAYNEQFF
d_call: TRBD1; clone_size: NA; v_call: TRBV28; j_call: TRBJ1-1; cdr3_nt: TGTGCCAGCGGGGGGCAGGGGGTCCGAGAAGACGCTTTCTTT; cdr3_aa: CASGGQGVREDAFF
d_call: NA; clone_size: NA; v_call: TRBV20-1; j_call: TRBJ1-6; cdr3_nt: TGCAGTGCTAGTGAGGGGAGCTCCTATAATTCACCCCTCCACTTT; cdr3_aa: CSASEGSSYNSPLHF
d_call: NA; clone_size: NA; v_call: TRBV7-9; j_call: TRBJ1-2; cdr3_nt: TGTGCCAGCAGCCCGCCCAGCCCGGGGGTAAAGGGCTACACCTTC; cdr3_aa: CASSPPSPGVKGYTF
d_call: NA; clone_size: many; v_call: TRBV24-1; j_call: TRBJ2-7; cdr3_nt: TGTGCCACCAGTGCAGGCGCCTCCTACGAGCAGTACTTC; cdr3_aa: CATSAGASYEQYF
d_call: NA; clone_size: NA; v_call: TRBV6-1; j_call: TRBJ1-5; cdr3_nt: TGTGCCAGCAAAACGGGGGACAATCAGCCCCAGCATTTT; cdr3_aa: CASKTGDNQPQHF
d_call: NA; clone_size: NA; v_call: TRBV5-1; j_call: TRBJ1-6; cdr3_nt: TGCGCCAGCAGCTTGAACAGCCTCAACTATAATTCACCCCTCCACTTT; cdr3_aa: CASSLNSLNYNSPLHF
d_call: NA; clone_size: many; v_call: TRBV29-1; j_call: TRBJ2-7; cdr3_nt: TGCAGCGTGGGACCACTGGCTGGGTACGAGCAGTACTTC; cdr3_aa: CSVGPLAGYEQYF
d_call: TRBD2; clone_size: NA; v_call: TRBV5-1; j_call: TRBJ2-7; cdr3_nt: TGCGCCAGCAGCCCCGGGACTAGCCTCAACGAGCAGTACTTC; cdr3_aa: CASSPGTSLNEQYF
d_call: TRBD1; clone_size: many; v_call: TRBV18; j_call: TRBJ1-6; cdr3_nt: TGTGCCAGCTCACCATCCGGGACAGGGGTATCACCCCTCCACTTT; cdr3_aa: CASSPSGTGVSPLHF
d_call: NA; clone_size: NA; v_call: TRBV7-8; j_call: TRBJ2-7; cdr3_nt: TGTGCCAGCAGCACCAGGGCGGTCTCGGGGGAGCAGTACTTC; cdr3_aa: CASSTRAVSGEQYF
d_call: NA; clone_size: many; v_call: TRBV3-1; j_call: TRBJ2-7; cdr3_nt: TGTGCCAGCAGTCGGCGGACGCCAACCTACGAGCAGTACTTC; cdr3_aa: CASSRRTPTYEQYF
d_call: TRBD1; clone_size: NA; v_call: TRBV28; j_call: TRBJ1-2; cdr3_nt: TGTGCCAGCAGGTTACAGGGGGCGTCCGGCTACACCTTC; cdr3_aa: CASRLQGASGYTF
d_call: TRBD2; clone_size: many; v_call: TRBV6-2/TRBV6-3; j_call: TRBJ2-2; cdr3_nt: TGTGCCAGCAGTTCCGCGGGGGGCCGGACTAGCGGACACACCGGGGAGCTGTTTTTT; cdr3_aa: CASSSAGGRTSGHTGELFF
d_call: NA; clone_size: NA; v_call: TRBV5-1; j_call: TRBJ2-7; cdr3_nt: TGCGCCAGCAGCTTGGGGACGACTACCTACGAGCAGTACTTC; cdr3_aa: CASSLGTTTYEQYF
d_call: TRBD2; clone_size: many; v_call: TRBV27; j_call: TRBJ2-7; cdr3_nt: TGTGCCAGCAGTTTATCCCGGGAGGGGGGCTCCTACGAGCAGTACTTC; cdr3_aa: CASSLSREGGSYEQYF
d_call: NA; clone_size: many; v_call: TRBV2; j_call: TRBJ2-1; cdr3_nt: TGTGCCAGCAGTGCTCTAGCCTCCTACAATGAGCAGTTCTTC; cdr3_aa: CASSALASYNEQFF
d_call: TRBD1; clone_size: NA; v_call: TRBV2; j_call: TRBJ2-7; cdr3_nt: TGTGCCAGCAGTCGACAGGGGGCAGGATTCCACGAGCAGTACTTC; cdr3_aa: CASSRQGAGFHEQYF
d_call: NA; clone_size: NA; v_call: TRBV6-1; j_call: TRBJ2-2; cdr3_nt: TGTGCCACAAGGGGGGAGGGACGCACCGGGGAGCTGTTTTTT; cdr3_aa: CATRGEGRTGELFF
d_call: TRBD2; clone_size: many; v_call: TRBV6-1; j_call: TRBJ2-7; cdr3_nt: TGTGCCAGCAGTCCATCTAGCGGGAGTGACTACGAGCAGTACTTC; cdr3_aa: CASSPSSGSDYEQYF
d_call: NA; clone_size: few; v_call: TRBV5-6; j_call: TRBJ1-5; cdr3_nt: TGTGCCAGCAGCTTGGGCGGGCAGGAGGATCAGCCCCAGCATTTT; cdr3_aa: CASSLGGQEDQPQHF
d_call: NA; clone_size: many; v_call: TRBV10-3; j_call: TRBJ2-6; cdr3_nt: TGTGCCACCCGCGGTCTTACCGGGGCCAACGTCCTGACTTTC; cdr3_aa: CATRGLTGANVLTF
d_call: NA; clone_size: many; v_call: TRBV28; j_call: TRBJ2-1; cdr3_nt: TGTGCCAGCAGTCTCCCAGTTAATGAGCAGTTCTTC; cdr3_aa: CASSLPVNEQFF
d_call: NA; clone_size: many; v_call: TRBV28; j_call: TRBJ2-1; cdr3_nt: TGTGCCAGCAGTTTAATGAGTGATCAGCACGATGAGCAGTTCTTC; cdr3_aa: CASSLMSDQHDEQFF
d_call: TRBD2; clone_size: NA; v_call: TRBV6-1; j_call: TRBJ2-1; cdr3_nt: TGTGCCAGCAGTTCCGGGACTAGTAGCTCGAGCTCCTACAATGAGCAGTTCTTC; cdr3_aa: CASSSGTSSSSSYNEQFF
d_call: NA; clone_size: many; v_call: TRBV7-2; j_call: TRBJ2-2; cdr3_nt: TGTGCCAGCAGCGCATCCTGGGCTACATCGAACACCGGGGAGCTGTTTTTT; cdr3_aa: CASSASWATSNTGELFF
d_call: NA; clone_size: many; v_call: TRBV18; j_call: TRBJ2-5; cdr3_nt: TGTGCCAGCTCACGCGCCGGGACGGCGCAAGAGACCCAGTACTTC; cdr3_aa: CASSRAGTAQETQYF